The clone carrying this TCR beta chain appeared a few times. Its antigen is still unknown. These data originate in a study of regulatory T cells in long-lasting Graves disease. The time point here: persistent/refractory GD, antithyroid drugs over 5 years with positive TRAb. The TCR library was prepared using RNA isolated from PBMCs. EDTA tubes received approximately 9 milliliters of drawn peripheral blood. Study-wide findings and caveats: Results may be inaccurate due to the small sample size.

TCR beta libraries were built with iRepertoire HTBI primers and Arm-PCR of CDR3 regions. TCRdb reanalysed the multiplex PCR reads using MiXCR and keeps one entry per CDR3 protein. The table shows about 450,000 distinct CDR3 sequences, with about 20% occurring only once. The receptor was derived from a female donor with Graves disease. This material consisted of peripheral blood mononuclear cells (PBMCs), taken when the disease was refractory, from a patient treated with antithyroid drugs.

The chain's CDR3 is CASSTLFGRKPYEQYF. The CDR3 DNA is TGTGCCAGTAGTACCCTTTTCGGGAGGAAACCCTACGAGCAGTACTTC. J is TRBJ2-7 and V is TRBV19, with TRBD2 matching 7 bases. The germline V gene encodes CDR1 LNHDA and CDR2 SQIVND (reference sequence). J was trimmed by 2 bases and V by 4 bases; bases with no gene match: 11. The CDR3 is made up of 16 amino acids. Together with reference TRBV19 and TRBJ2-7, the CDR3 gives the full variable domain: DGGITQSPKYLFRKEGQNVTLSCEQNLNHDAMYWYRQDPGQGLRLIYYSQIVNDFQKGDIAEGYSVSREKKESFPLTVTSAQKNPTAFYLCASSTLFGRKPYEQYFGPGTRLTVT.